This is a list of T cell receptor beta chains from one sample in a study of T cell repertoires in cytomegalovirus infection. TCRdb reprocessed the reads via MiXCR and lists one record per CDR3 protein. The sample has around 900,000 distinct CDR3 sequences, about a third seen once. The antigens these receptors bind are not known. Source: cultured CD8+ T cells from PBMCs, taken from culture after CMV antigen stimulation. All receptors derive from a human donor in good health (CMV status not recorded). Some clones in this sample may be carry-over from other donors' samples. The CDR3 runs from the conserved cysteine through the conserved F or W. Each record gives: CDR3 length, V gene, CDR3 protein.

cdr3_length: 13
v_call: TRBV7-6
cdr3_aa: CASSFWRGETQYF

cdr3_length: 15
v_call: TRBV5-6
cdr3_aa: CASSPRALAGREQYF

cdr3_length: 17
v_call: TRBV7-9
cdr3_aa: CASSLGALGKGYNEQFF

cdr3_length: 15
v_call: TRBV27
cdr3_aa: CASSLTRRDSDGYTF

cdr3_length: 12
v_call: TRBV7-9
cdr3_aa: CASSLGQGPAFF

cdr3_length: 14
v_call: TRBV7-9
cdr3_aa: CASSQLGRNTEAFF

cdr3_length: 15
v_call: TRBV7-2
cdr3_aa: CASSLADRKYNEQFF

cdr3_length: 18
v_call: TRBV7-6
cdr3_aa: CASSLAHWGGGENTEAFF

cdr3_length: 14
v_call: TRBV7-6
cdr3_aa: CASSYKERWETQYF

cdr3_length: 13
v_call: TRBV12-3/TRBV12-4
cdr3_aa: CASSFGNYNEQFF

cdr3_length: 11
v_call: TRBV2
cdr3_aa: CVSILNTEAFF

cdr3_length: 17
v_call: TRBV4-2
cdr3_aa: CASSQDTVAGRTDTQYF

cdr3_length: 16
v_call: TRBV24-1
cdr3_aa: CATSDSQDRDTGELFF

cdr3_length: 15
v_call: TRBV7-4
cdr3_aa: CASSSQGRDNYGYTF

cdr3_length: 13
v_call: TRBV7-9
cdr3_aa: CASSRERGSPLHF

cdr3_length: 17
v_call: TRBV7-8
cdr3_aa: CASSLAAGDGAGNTIYF

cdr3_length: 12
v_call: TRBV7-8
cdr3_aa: CASSHRNTEAFF

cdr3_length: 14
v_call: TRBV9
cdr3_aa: CASSASGGLNEQFF

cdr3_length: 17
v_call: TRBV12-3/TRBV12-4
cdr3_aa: CASSRGPGTRSGDTQYF

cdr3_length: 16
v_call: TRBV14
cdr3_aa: CASSQGGLGGGYGYTF

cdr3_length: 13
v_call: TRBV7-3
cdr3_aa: CASSFGLHTEAFF

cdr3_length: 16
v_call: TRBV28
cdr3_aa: CASSPRGRVASTEAFF

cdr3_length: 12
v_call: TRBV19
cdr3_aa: CASSAGTASLTF

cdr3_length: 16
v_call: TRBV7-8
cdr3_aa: CASSLASGELGNEQFF

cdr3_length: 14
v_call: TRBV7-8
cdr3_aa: CASSSGAVNTEAFF

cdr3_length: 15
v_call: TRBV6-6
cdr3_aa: CASSYGGLASDTQYF

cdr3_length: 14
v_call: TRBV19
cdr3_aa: CASSTDSSYNEQFF

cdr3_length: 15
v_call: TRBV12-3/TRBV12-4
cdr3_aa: CASSFFPEGAYEQYF

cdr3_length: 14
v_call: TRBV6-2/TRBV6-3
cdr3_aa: CASSYEGVTYEQYF

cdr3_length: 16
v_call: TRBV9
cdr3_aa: CASSTPRGGGKNIQYF

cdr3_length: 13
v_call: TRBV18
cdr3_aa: CASSPVVYNEQFF

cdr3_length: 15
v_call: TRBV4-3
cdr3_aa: CASSPSDANTGELFF

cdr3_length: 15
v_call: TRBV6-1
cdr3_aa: CASSFGQGVGNEQFF

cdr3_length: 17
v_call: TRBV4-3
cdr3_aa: CASSQALTGGSYNEQFF

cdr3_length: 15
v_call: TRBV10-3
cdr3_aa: CAIRSGTVSSVTQYF

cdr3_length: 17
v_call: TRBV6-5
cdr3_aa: CASSRRASGASSYEQYF

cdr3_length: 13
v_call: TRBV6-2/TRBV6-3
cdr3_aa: CASLDRVDYGYTF

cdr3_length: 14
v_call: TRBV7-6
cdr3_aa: CASSWTGSYSPLHF

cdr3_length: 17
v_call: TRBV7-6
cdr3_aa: CASSSLAGVYLTDTQYF

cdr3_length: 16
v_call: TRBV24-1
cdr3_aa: CATSDYAKSKGDEQFF

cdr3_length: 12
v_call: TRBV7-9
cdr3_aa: CASSRERYGYTF

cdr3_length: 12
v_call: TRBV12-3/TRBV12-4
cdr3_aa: CASSPDSYEAFF

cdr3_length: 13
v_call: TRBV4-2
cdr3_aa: CASSEIQNYGYTF

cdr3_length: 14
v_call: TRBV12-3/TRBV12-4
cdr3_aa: CASSLDRKATGYTF

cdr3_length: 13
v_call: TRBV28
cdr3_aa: CASRHGIKETQYF

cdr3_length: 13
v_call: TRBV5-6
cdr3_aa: CASSFGTGTEQYF

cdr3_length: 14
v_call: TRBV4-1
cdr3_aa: CASSQGPSSEKLFF

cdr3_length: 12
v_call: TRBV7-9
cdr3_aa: CASSLRPDEAFF

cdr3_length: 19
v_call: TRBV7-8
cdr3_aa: CASSQVQGLRTSSYNEQFF

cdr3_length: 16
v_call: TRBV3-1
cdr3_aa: CASSQGGGDPYNEQFF

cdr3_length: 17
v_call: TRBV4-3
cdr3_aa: CASSLDTAGGAPGELFF

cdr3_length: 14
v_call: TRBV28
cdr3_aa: CASSLARNNSPLHF

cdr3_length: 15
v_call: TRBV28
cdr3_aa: CAAIGRTSWEETQYF